A single sample is the source of the 11 T cell receptor beta chains below, sequenced in a study of cytomegalovirus exposure and HLA in healthy donors. Using immunoSEQ multiplex PCR, the repertoire was profiled, and TCRdb retains in-frame clones only, with some absent. The sample carries about 200,000 clones, roughly 84% recorded once. Material for sequencing was PBMCs. The receptor set was obtained from a woman aged 25 to 45 in good health and CMV-seropositive.

CDR3 nucleotides: TGTGCCAGCAGTTACTCGATGCGGGGGGCTGAAGCTTTCTTT. This codes for CASSYSMRGAEAFF. This chain joins TRBV6-5 and TRBJ1-1, with a weak D call TRBD1 (5 bases). This CDR3 comprises 14 residues. With 0 bases removed from V and 6 bases from J, the gap between germline ends came to 11 bases. Germline V gene data show CDR1 as MNHEY and CDR2 as SVGAGI.

This chain links TRBV5-1 with TRBJ2-5; D may be TRBD1 (5 bases). V was clipped by 1 base and J by 9 bases, with 13 bases between them. The germline CDR1 and CDR2 sequences are SGHRS and YFSETQ. The CDR3 runs to 13 residues. The CDR3 nucleotides read TGCGCCAGCAGCTTGACGGACACCCGGGCCCAGTACTTC. Its protein product is CASSLTDTRAQYF.

This clone was detected only a few times. V usage is TRBV2 and J usage is TRBJ1-5, with TRBD1 identical over 7 bases. V shed 1 base and J 9 bases; nucleotides not matched to a gene: 9. The CDR3 has 15 amino acids. CDR1 and CDR2 (germline): SNHLY, FYNNEI. CDR3 in DNA: TGTGCCAGCAGTGAAGGGGCAGGGGGTTTGCGGCCCCAGCATTTT. Translated: CASSEGAGGLRPQHF.

This sequence joins TRBV5-4 and TRBJ2-5; 14 bases match TRBD2. CDR3 length equals 16 residues. V trimming: 4 bases; J trimming: 4 bases; junction bases outside the gene matches: 6. Germline V gene sequence: CDR1 SGHNT, CDR2 YYREEE (reference sequence). This CDR3 is CASSGGLAGVLETQYF. CDR3 in DNA: TGTGCCAGCAGCGGGGGACTAGCGGGAGTGTTAGAGACCCAGTACTTC.

This rearrangement joins TRBV29-1 to TRBJ1-2; 9 nucleotides agree with TRBD1. The CDR3 length is 14 residues. Germline CDR1 and CDR2: SQVTM and ANQGSEA. V shed 7 bases and J 4 bases; nucleotides not matched to a gene: 10. CDR3 in amino acids: CSGTGQGSSYGYTF. CDR3 DNA: TGCAGCGGAACGGGACAGGGATCCTCCTATGGCTACACCTTC.

The V and J genes are TRBV18 and TRBJ1-1, with D uncertain. With 2 bases removed from V and 0 bases from J, the gap between germline ends came to 10 bases. The CDR3 loop spans 15 amino acids. The V gene's germline CDR1 is KGHSH and CDR2 LQKENI. The chain's CDR3 is CASSPLLQMNTEAFF. CDR3 nucleotide sequence: TGTGCCAGCTCACCATTGTTGCAGATGAACACTGAAGCTTTCTTT.

The chain is built from TRBV5-1 and TRBJ1-1; 9 nucleotides line up with TRBD1. CDR3 length equals 14 residues. The germline V gene encodes CDR1 SGHRS and CDR2 YFSETQ. V dropped 3 bases and J dropped 1; count of bases not matched to a gene: 1. For the CDR3, the DNA is TGCGCCAGCAGCTGGACAGGGGCGAACACTGAAGCTTTCTTT. This sequence encodes CASSWTGANTEAFF. The complete variable domain, with remaining parts taken from reference TRBV5-1 and TRBJ1-1, reads KAGVTQTPRYLIKTRGQQVTLSCSPISGHRSVSWYQQTPGQGLQFLFEYFSETQRNKGNFPGRFSGRQFSNSRSEMNVSTLELGDSALYLCASSWTGANTEAFFGQGTRLTVV.

The V gene is TRBV6-6, the J gene TRBJ1-2, with 7 bases identical to TRBD1. Germline trimming cut 0 bases from V and 4 bases from J; bases unmatched to any gene: 2. The germline V gene has CDR1 MNHNY and CDR2 SVGAGI (reference sequence). The CDR3 totals 14 residues. The chain's CDR3 is CASSYSGGGYGYTF. The CDR3 DNA reads TGTGCCAGCAGTTACTCAGGGGGCGGCTATGGCTACACCTTC.

The genes are TRBV7-9 and TRBJ2-6; a possible D gene is TRBD1 (5 bases). The germline gives CDR1 SEHNR, CDR2 FQNEAQ (reference sequence). The CDR3 runs 18 residues. Trimming pared 1 base from V and 0 bases from J, leaving 13 bases between. Written as DNA, the CDR3 is TGTGCCAGCAGCTTAGGATTGGGGCAGACCTCTGGGGCCAACGTCCTGACTTTC. Amino acid sequence: CASSLGLGQTSGANVLTF.

The chain employs TRBV7-9 and TRBJ1-1, with 7 bases lining up with TRBD1. Trimming at V came to 5 bases and at J to 6 bases, leaving 6 bases not matched to a gene. This CDR3 is built from 13 residues. Per germline, CDR1 SEHNR and CDR2 FQNEAQ (reference sequence). CDR3: CASSHDRASEAFF. In DNA, the CDR3 is TGTGCCAGCAGCCACGACAGGGCTTCTGAAGCTTTCTTT.

CDR3 amino acids: CASSVAGRVQETQYF. In DNA form, the CDR3 reads TGTGCCAGCAGCGTAGCGGGTCGAGTTCAAGAGACCCAGTACTTC. The chain is built from TRBV9 and TRBJ2-5; D uncertain. Trimming took 0 bases from V and 2 from J, leaving 11 bases between them. The CDR3 spans 15 residues. Germline V gene lookup returns CDR1 SGDLS and CDR2 YYNGEE.